The 2 T cell receptor beta chains listed next were all sequenced from one sample in a study of beta chain features in type 1 diabetes. cDNA synthesis used the whole RNA isolate, giving expressed TCRB sequences. Clones were sequenced by immunoSEQ multiplex PCR, and TCRdb holds only the in-frame ones, with some missing. The data contain under 150,000 clones, around 7% of them singletons. The material sequenced was central memory CD4+ T cells from blood. These receptors all come from a young woman in good health.

The chain carries TRBV10-3 and TRBJ2-1; 14 positions match TRBD2. The CDR3 extends over 14 amino acids. The junction had 8 bases not matched to a gene; V was cut back by 4 bases and J by 15 bases. The V gene's germline CDR1 is ENHRY and CDR2 SYGVKD. CDR3 DNA sequence: TGTGCCATCAGTGCGGGACTAGCGGGAGTCGATGCGTTCTTC. Translating it yields CAISAGLAGVDAFF.

This clone was recorded a few times. The chain recombines TRBV11-2 with TRBJ1-1, with a possible D match to TRBD1 (5 bases). Trimming removed 2 bases at V and 5 bases at J, with 12 bases between. The CDR3 totals 14 residues. The V gene's germline CDR1 is SGHAT and CDR2 FQNNGV. The CDR3 DNA is TGTGCCAGCAGCTTAATTGGGGCGGGGACTGAAGCTTTCTTT. Protein: CASSLIGAGTEAFF.